These 31 T cell receptor beta chains originate from one sample sequenced in a study of T cell repertoires in cytomegalovirus infection. These receptors lack a known antigen. MiXCR was run by TCRdb on the reads, yielding one entry per CDR3 protein. The data contain 750,000 to 900,000 distinct CDR3 sequences, around 29% of them singletons. The sequenced sample was cultured CD8+ T cells from PBMCs, obtained from culture after CMV antigen stimulation. Receptor source: a human donor in good health (CMV status not recorded). Some clones in this sample may be carry-over from other donors' samples.

The chain combines TRBV10-2 with TRBJ2-1; maybe TRBD1 (5 bases). V was trimmed by 7 bases and J by 7 bases, leaving 8 bases between them. CDR3 length: 11 residues. Germline loops: CDR1 WSHSY, CDR2 SAAADI. Written as DNA, the CDR3 is TGCGCCAGCACAGGGAAGAATGAGCAGTTCTTC. Translated, it gives CASTGKNEQFF.

The chain links TRBV24-1 to TRBJ2-2, with D maybe TRBD1 (5 bases). The CDR3 length is 15 residues. Trimming left V 3 bases short and J 4 bases short, with 11 bases between. Germline loops: CDR1 KGHDR, CDR2 SFDVKD. This CDR3 reads CATSDGSGITGELFF. In nucleotides, the CDR3 is TGTGCCACCAGTGATGGGTCAGGGATCACCGGGGAGCTGTTTTTT.

The rearrangement uses TRBV6-1 and TRBJ1-1, with D unresolved. Trimming removed 6 bases at V and 0 bases at J, with 11 bases between. The germline V gene encodes CDR1 MNHNS and CDR2 SASEGT. This CDR3 is built from 14 residues. The DNA of the CDR3 is TGTGCCAGCAGCAAGTTTCCGTTGAACACTGAAGCTTTCTTT. It translates to CASSKFPLNTEAFF.

V is TRBV6-1 and J is TRBJ2-1; the match to TRBD1 covers 10 bases. The CDR3 spans 15 residues. Trimming cost V 5 bases and J 7 bases; bases outside gene matches: 8. The germline CDR1 and CDR2 sequences are MNHNS and SASEGT. CDR3 region: CASSTGQGLGNEQFF. The CDR3 DNA reads TGTGCCAGCAGTACGGGACAGGGGCTGGGAAATGAGCAGTTCTTC.

V is TRBV20-1 and J is TRBJ2-2; 14 bases agree with TRBD2. With V trimmed by 0 bases and J by 1 base, 7 bases remained unmatched. In germline, CDR1 is DFQATT, CDR2 SNEGSKA (reference sequence). The CDR3 contains 19 residues. In nucleotides, the CDR3 is TGCAGTGCTAGAGATCCGACTAGCGGGGGGGCAAAGAACACCGGGGAGCTGTTTTTT. As protein: CSARDPTSGGAKNTGELFF.

The chain combines TRBV4-1 with TRBJ2-2; a weak D match, TRBD1 (6 bases). The CDR3 runs 18 residues. Germline CDR1 reads MGHRA; CDR2 reads YSYEKL. Trimming cost V 0 bases and J 3 bases, with 17 bases left between them. The CDR3 bases are TGCGCCAGCAGCCAAGATAGGCCGGGACAACTAGACACCGGGGAGCTGTTTTTT. It encodes CASSQDRPGQLDTGELFF.

This clonotype has just a few counts. The gene calls are TRBV6-5 and TRBJ2-7, with D possibly TRBD2 on 6 matching bases. There are 15 residues in the CDR3. CDR1 and CDR2 from the germline V gene are MNHEY and SVGAGI. V dropped 0 bases and J dropped 3 bases, with 12 bases sitting between them. CDR3 coding DNA: TGTGCCAGCAGTTACTCTAGCGGCCCCCTCTACGAGCAGTACTTC. Amino acids: CASSYSSGPLYEQYF.

This chain connects TRBV10-3 to TRBJ1-3; no reliable D call. Germline V gene data show CDR1 as ENHRY and CDR2 as SYGVKD. The V gene lost 10 bases and the J gene lost 0 bases, with 13 bases spanning the gap. The CDR3 runs to 14 residues. Written as DNA, the CDR3 is TGTGCCAGCAGCCCTGTGCCCTCTGGAAACACCATATATTTT. Translating gives CASSPVPSGNTIYF.

The chain employs TRBV13 and TRBJ2-3, with 14 bases that match TRBD2. J lost 6 bases, V lost 5 bases, and 13 bases had no gene match. Per germline, CDR1 PRHDT and CDR2 FYEKMQ (reference sequence). The CDR3 has 18 residues. The CDR3 nucleotides are TGTGCCAGCAGCCTCGACCTGACTAGCGGGGGGGCCGCGGATACGCAGTATTTT. Protein product: CASSLDLTSGGAADTQYF.

Comment on this clonotype: A read error may account for a junction end that differs from germline. The chain links TRBV5-6 to TRBJ2-1; D is possibly TRBD1 (6 bases). Per the germline V gene, CDR1 is SGHDT and CDR2 is YYEEEE. The CDR3 sequence is 12 residues long. This CDR3 reads CVSSLAGAGQFF. In nucleotides, the CDR3 is TGTGTCAGCAGCTTGGCAGGGGCTGGGCAGTTCTTC.

This clonotype occurred once. J is TRBJ1-4 and V is TRBV27; D call uncertain. The germline V gene encodes CDR1 MNHEY and CDR2 SMNVEV (reference sequence). The CDR3 is 14 residues long. The V gene lost 0 bases and the J gene lost 11 bases, with 13 bases spanning the gap. The CDR3 coding sequence is TGTGCCAGCAGTTTATCCCACTCACCTATTAAACTGTTTTTT. Protein sequence: CASSLSHSPIKLFF.

This clonotype has only a few counts. The chain is built from TRBV19 and TRBJ1-2; D is uncertain. Germline V gene data show CDR1 as LNHDA and CDR2 as SQIVND (reference sequence). The CDR3 covers 12 residues. V was pared by 7 bases and J by 8 bases, with 14 bases between. CDR3 sequence: CASMTDPSGYTF. The CDR3 bases are TGTGCCAGTATGACGGATCCTTCAGGCTACACCTTC.

This clonotype has a count of ten or more. The chain links TRBV12-3 or TRBV12-4 to TRBJ1-2; D not certain. This CDR3 is built from 16 residues. Trimming removed 3 bases from V and 7 bases from J, with 21 bases in between. The CDR3 bases are TGTGCCAGCAGTTTCATACCCCTCCAGCGGGCGCCTGGCTACACCTTC. Translation gives CASSFIPLQRAPGYTF.

There are many counts of this clonotype. This rearrangement joins TRBV6-1 to TRBJ1-1; D gene uncertain. The V end was cut by 2 bases, the J end by 0 bases, with 10 bases between. The germline CDR1 and CDR2 sequences are MNHNS and SASEGT. The CDR3 length is 15 residues. The DNA of the CDR3 is TGTGCCAGCAGTGAATTTGCAGCCATGAACACTGAAGCTTTCTTT. Protein product: CASSEFAAMNTEAFF.

The CDR3 sequence is CASSSRLEPPQETQYF. Here the CDR3 DNA reads TGTGCCAGCAGCTCCCGTCTCGAGCCCCCCCAAGAGACCCAGTACTTC. The V call is TRBV7-8, the J call TRBJ2-5; D is uncertain. Trimming pared 4 bases from V and 1 base from J, leaving 16 bases between. CDR3 length: 16 amino acids. Germline CDR1 is SGHVS and CDR2 is FQNEAQ.

The genes are TRBV4-1 and TRBJ1-5; no firm D call. CDR1 and CDR2 from the germline V gene are MGHRA and YSYEKL. The CDR3 length is 15 residues. V lost 1 base and J 0 bases, leaving 7 bases between the germline ends. The CDR3 DNA reads as TGCGCCAGCAGCCAAGGGGTCTATAGCAATCAGCCCCAGCATTTT. Translation gives CASSQGVYSNQPQHF.

A few counts support this clonotype. V is TRBV12-3 or TRBV12-4 and J is TRBJ1-2, with 9 positions matching TRBD1. The CDR3 is made up of 17 amino acids. Trimming took 5 bases from V and 0 from J; bases not matched to a gene: 10. CDR3 sequence: CASSKPGQGRANYGYTF. The DNA for the CDR3 is TGTGCCAGCAGTAAGCCGGGACAGGGCCGAGCTAACTATGGCTACACCTTC.

The CDR3 DNA follows: TGTGCCAGCAACACAGTCAATCAGCCCCAGCATTTT. Protein product: CASNTVNQPQHF. This sequence joins TRBV6-2 or TRBV6-3 and TRBJ1-5; the D is unclear. Trimming stripped 7 bases from V and 3 bases from J, with 7 bases between. Per germline, CDR1 MNHEY and CDR2 SVGEGT. This CDR3 has 12 residues.

The chain links TRBV4-2 to TRBJ2-6, with D possibly matching TRBD2 (5 bases). CDR3 size: 18 residues. Trimming stripped 4 bases from V and 4 bases from J, with 20 bases between. Germline V lookup: CDR1 LGHNA, CDR2 YNFKEQ. CDR3 sequence (DNA): TGTGCCAGCAGCCCGTCCCGGGATTACCCGGGGGGGGCCAACGTCCTGACTTTC. This encodes CASSPSRDYPGGANVLTF.

The genes are TRBV4-3 and TRBJ2-2, with D unclear. Trimming cost V 4 bases and J 5 bases, with 11 bases left between them. The length of the CDR3 is 14 residues. The V gene's germline CDR1 is LGHNA and CDR2 YSLEER. The DNA for the CDR3 is TGCGCCAGCAGCCCCCGAGGATGGACCGGGGAGCTGTTTTTT. Its protein is CASSPRGWTGELFF.

The chain uses TRBV3-1 and TRBJ2-1, with 10 nucleotides matching TRBD2. CDR3 size: 16 residues. Germline V gene data show CDR1 as LGHDT and CDR2 as YNNKEL (reference sequence). J lost 4 bases, V lost 2 bases, and 5 bases had no gene match. CDR3 DNA: TGTGCCAGCAGCCAAACCTGGACTAGCGGTTACAATGAGCAGTTCTTC. This codes for CASSQTWTSGYNEQFF.

The J gene is TRBJ2-3, the V gene TRBV7-6; D may be TRBD1 (6 bases). Looked up from germline, CDR1 is SGHVS and CDR2 is FNYEAQ. The ends were cut back, 1 base at V and 5 bases at J, with 19 bases in the middle. This CDR3 has 17 amino acids. DNA for the CDR3: TGTGCCAGCAGCTTAGGCTTTCGGGGAAAGGGGGAAGATACGCAGTATTTT. Protein product: CASSLGFRGKGEDTQYF.

The chain has TRBV10-3 and TRBJ2-3, with 9 bases matching TRBD2. The germline V gene has CDR1 ENHRY and CDR2 SYGVKD. The ends lost 2 bases at V and 2 bases at J; junction bases unmatched: 8. The CDR3 is made up of 17 amino acids. Here the CDR3 DNA reads TGTGCCATCAGTGAGCGGGTCGCTAGCGGGGTCACAGATACGCAGTATTTT. Translated, it gives CAISERVASGVTDTQYF.

This clonotype was counted between two and nine times. This rearrangement joins TRBV10-3 to TRBJ1-2, with D perhaps matching TRBD1 (6 bases). V was shortened by 8 bases and J by 2 bases, with 12 bases between the two germline ends. CDR1 and CDR2 (germline): ENHRY, SYGVKD. The CDR3 contains 13 residues. The CDR3 DNA reads as TGTGCCATCGGACAGAGACAGAACTATGGCTACACCTTC. Translated, it gives CAIGQRQNYGYTF.

The V call is TRBV7-4, the J call TRBJ2-2; tentatively, D is TRBD2 (5 bases). The CDR3 is 16 residues long. The germline V gene has CDR1 SGHVT and CDR2 SQSDAQ. The V gene lost 5 bases and the J gene lost 4 bases, with 17 bases spanning the gap. CDR3 bases: TGTGCCAGCAGCCCACCGGGGAAGGCGGCCACCGGGGAGCTGTTTTTT. Amino acid sequence: CASSPPGKAATGELFF.

At least ten counts were recorded for this clonotype. The DNA for the CDR3 is TGTGCCAGCAGCCCCCGGGGGAGGGAGTCACCCCTCCACTTT. Translated, it gives CASSPRGRESPLHF. The chain is built from TRBV7-8 and TRBJ1-6; weak D call: TRBD1 (5 bases). From germline, CDR1 is SGHVS and CDR2 FQNEAQ. The CDR3 has 14 amino acids. V dropped 5 bases and J dropped 10 bases, with 15 bases sitting between them.

With regard to this clonotype: This may arise from a read error, as a much more abundant clone is one base away. The chain has TRBV6-5 and TRBJ2-3; D call uncertain. CDR3 size: 11 residues. V lost 7 bases to trimming and J lost 11 bases, with 13 bases between them. In germline, CDR1 is MNHEY, CDR2 SVGAGI. CDR3 protein: CASNGALMQYF. DNA of the CDR3: TGTGCCAGCAACGGTGCGTTAATGCAGTATTTT.

The V call is TRBV18, the J call TRBJ1-1; D call uncertain. V lost 0 bases and J 0 bases, leaving 8 bases between the germline ends. The CDR3 length is 15 residues. CDR1 KGHSH and CDR2 LQKENI come from the germline V gene. The CDR3 DNA is TGTGCCAGCTCACCACCGCCACGGATGAACACTGAAGCTTTCTTT. Its translation: CASSPPPRMNTEAFF.

The chain links TRBV27 to TRBJ2-1; D is ambiguous. V was clipped by 0 bases and J by 6 bases, with 3 bases between them. Germline CDR1 is MNHEY and CDR2 is SMNVEV (reference sequence). This CDR3 comprises 12 residues. CDR3 sequence reads: CASSLSANEQFF. The DNA for the CDR3 is TGTGCCAGCAGTTTATCCGCCAATGAGCAGTTCTTC.

This clonotype showed up many times. V usage is TRBV7-2 and J usage is TRBJ2-3; D may match TRBD1 or TRBD2 (6 bases each). Trimming pared 5 bases from V and 1 base from J, leaving 13 bases between. The length of the CDR3 is 15 residues. Per the germline V gene, CDR1 is SGHTA and CDR2 is FQGNSA. DNA of the CDR3: TGTGCCAGCAGCCGGGGGCCGGGGGGCACAGATACGCAGTATTTT. It specifies CASSRGPGGTDTQYF.

The chain has TRBV5-6 and TRBJ1-2; no clear D gene. This CDR3 region has 14 residues. Germline V lookup: CDR1 SGHDT, CDR2 YYEEEE. V lost 4 bases, J lost 3 bases, and 13 bases lay in between. The CDR3 DNA follows: TGTGCCAGCAGCCCCAGAAGCACCCACTATGGCTACACCTTC. Amino acid sequence: CASSPRSTHYGYTF.